Given below is one T cell receptor beta chain in context. Its antigen target is currently unknown. It has no much larger one-base neighbor in the sample; base qualities were not kept. Sequencing of the TRB variable region was done with the immunoSEQ hsTCRB v3.0 assay at survey level resolution. The targeted TRB sequencing depth was about 40,000-55,000 T-cell genomes per sample. TRB libraries were pooled and sequenced on an Illumina MiSeq using a v3 150-cycle kit. The study's own analysis went as follows. Repertoire analysis was run in R within a reproducible Nextflow workflow that covered QC, data transformation and analysis. LymphoSeq2, an R package for AIRR-Seq data exploration, was used to implement custom analyses. After excluding a few samples that yielded fewer than 5000 total TRB sequences, 188 HIV repertoires remained for analysis. Among the 170 to 200 retained HIV repertoires, some 59 were collected before ART initiation and 129 after ART initiation. Repertoires were downsampled to 5000 TRB nucleotide sequences, and summary statistics were averaged over 100 downsampling iterations. The analysis kept only TRB sequences whose CDR3 regions were at least seven amino acids long. Diversity was measured with a Shannon entropy-derived clonality score and the Gini coefficient. In repertoire networks, the top 5000 CDR3 amino acid sequences were linked whenever an edit distance of one separated two sequences. Antigen specificity groups and MHC restriction were predicted for TRB CDR3 amino acid sequences with GLIPH2. CDR3 amino acid sequences were matched against VDJdb and McPAS-TCR to flag known CMV, EBV, HIV or tissue antigen associations. Pre-ART, post-ART and control groups were compared with Wilcoxon signed-rank tests and Holm-Bonferroni correction. Sourced from immuneACCESS, this table was stored by TCRdb with only in-frame sequences that have V and J called. A share of the clones is absent; for the studies checked, an unresolved V gene accounts for under half, and the remainder has no known explanation. V, J and clone size are taken as reported in that table, and D and trimming were inferred from the DNA itself. This sample holds about 13,000 clones; 77% were observed only once. Roughly 19% of the sample is in the top ten clones.

Inclusion was restricted to participants for whom at least one PBMC sample before ART initiation and at least two post-ART samples were available. Every participant with HIV received treatment in the United States of America. Before DNA extraction, cryopreserved samples of roughly 1-11 million PBMC were thawed and then washed. At the time of the earliest PBMC sample, participants with HIV were aged between roughly 20 and 55 years. Each participant contributed PBMC samples from 1-4 timepoints before ART initiation and 2-8 timepoints after ART initiation, with a median of 7 samples. Serial HIV viral load, CD4+ T-cell count, ART history and demographic data were obtained for every participant. Using a Qiagen kit on a QIAcube, genomic DNA was extracted from unsorted PBMC, with samples processed in batches of 12. This sample is part of a study of long-term antiretroviral therapy in people with HIV (dated by TCRdb to the early 2020s). For the wider study: The earliest samples were collected about a decade before the 2015 WHO recommendation for immediate ART, when ART was typically delayed until CD4 counts fell. A retrospective serial study tested whether changes in peripheral blood TRB repertoire composition and diversity were associated with ART initiation and durable HIV suppression. A total of 192 cryopreserved PBMC samples were contributed to the cohort by 30 adults with confirmed HIV infection, with samples collected serially over a mean of about 6 years (range 1-12). About a third of the roughly 30 participants with HIV were female. No cross-contamination during QIAcube processing was shown when test extractions of a monoclonal T-cell line were performed alongside a few dozen polyclonal samples. Overall study results and their limits: Narrower CDR3 length ranges were observed in HIV repertoires than in controls, and an antigen-experienced repertoire with only a slight naive shift after ART was suggested by the network structure. Because cell numbers in pre-ART samples were limited, unsorted PBMC were profiled instead of sorted CD4+ and CD8+ T cells. Starting ART was linked to a significant rise in TRB diversity, yet even with long-term ART the diversity remained significantly lower than in transplant donor controls. Inferences about post-ART repertoire changes are limited because no data were available on ART adherence, viral resistance or therapy changes. At every time point, the repertoire was dominated by expanded TRB clones first identified before ART initiation, although this dominance fluctuated and, in many PLHIV, declined after ART. Since PBMC availability was limited, sequencing covered only the TCR beta chain, with no alpha chain pairing. The samples were dated from about 2003 to 2018, and the ART regimens that were used may be less effective than current ART regimens.

V sheds 4 bases and J sheds 2 bases, leaving 15 bases between their ends. The cysteine opens and the phenylalanine closes a CDR3 of 16 amino acids. Only the CDR3 region is kept as DNA, spanning 48 bases read in frame from base 1. CDR1 and CDR2, per the germline V gene (reference sequence), are LNHDA and SQIVND. This clonotype originated in a man aged 35-49 years with HIV. The input for sequencing was unsorted PBMCs, taken 1.3 years before starting antiretroviral therapy. This receptor chain uses TRBV19 and TRBJ1-5; perhaps TRBD1 is the D gene, with 5 bases matching. The CDR3 corresponds to CASSTPRSGGNQPQHF. The DNA sequence is as follows: TGTGCCAGTAGTACCCCCAGATCGGGGGGCAATCAGCCCCAGCATTTT.